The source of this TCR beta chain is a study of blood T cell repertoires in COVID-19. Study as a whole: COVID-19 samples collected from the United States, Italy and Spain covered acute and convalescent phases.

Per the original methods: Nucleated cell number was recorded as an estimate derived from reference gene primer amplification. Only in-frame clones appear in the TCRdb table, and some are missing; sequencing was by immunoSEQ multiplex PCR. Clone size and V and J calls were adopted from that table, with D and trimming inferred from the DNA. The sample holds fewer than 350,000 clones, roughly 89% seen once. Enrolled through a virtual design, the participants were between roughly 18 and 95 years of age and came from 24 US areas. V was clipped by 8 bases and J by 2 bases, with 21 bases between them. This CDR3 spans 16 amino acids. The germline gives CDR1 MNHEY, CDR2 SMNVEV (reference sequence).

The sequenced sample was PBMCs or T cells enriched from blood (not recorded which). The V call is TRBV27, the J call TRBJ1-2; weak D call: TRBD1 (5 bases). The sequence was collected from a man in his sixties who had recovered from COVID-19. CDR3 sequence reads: CASRGGEGLVNYGYTF. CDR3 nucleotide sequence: TGTGCCAGCCGTGGGGGGGAGGGATTAGTCAACTATGGCTACACCTTC.